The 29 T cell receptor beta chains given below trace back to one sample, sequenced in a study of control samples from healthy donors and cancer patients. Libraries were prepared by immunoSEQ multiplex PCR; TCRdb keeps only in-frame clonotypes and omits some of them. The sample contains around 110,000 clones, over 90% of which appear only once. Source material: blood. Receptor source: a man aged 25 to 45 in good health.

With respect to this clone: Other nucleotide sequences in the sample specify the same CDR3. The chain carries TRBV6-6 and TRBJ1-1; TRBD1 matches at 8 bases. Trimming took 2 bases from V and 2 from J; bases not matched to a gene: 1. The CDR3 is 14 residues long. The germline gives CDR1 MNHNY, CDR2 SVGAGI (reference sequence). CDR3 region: CASSYPGGNTEAFF. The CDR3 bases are TGTGCCAGCAGTTACCCAGGGGGCAACACTGAAGCTTTCTTT.

CDR3 sequence (DNA): TGTGCCAGCAGCCAGGTAGTGACTAGCGGGGGGGCATTGGGCAAAAACATTCAGTACTTC. The encoded protein is CASSQVVTSGGALGKNIQYF. The J gene is TRBJ2-4, the V gene TRBV4-2; 14 bases align to TRBD2. This CDR3 contains 20 residues. CDR1 LGHNA and CDR2 YNFKEQ come from the germline V gene. The V gene end was trimmed by 3 bases and the J gene end by 3 bases; junction bases not matched to a gene: 13.

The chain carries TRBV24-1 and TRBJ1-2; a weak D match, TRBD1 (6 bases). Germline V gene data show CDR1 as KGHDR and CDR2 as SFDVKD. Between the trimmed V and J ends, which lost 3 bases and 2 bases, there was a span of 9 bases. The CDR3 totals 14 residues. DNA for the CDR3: TGTGCCACCAGTGATCCCGGACAGAACTATGGCTACACCTTC. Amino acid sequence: CATSDPGQNYGYTF.

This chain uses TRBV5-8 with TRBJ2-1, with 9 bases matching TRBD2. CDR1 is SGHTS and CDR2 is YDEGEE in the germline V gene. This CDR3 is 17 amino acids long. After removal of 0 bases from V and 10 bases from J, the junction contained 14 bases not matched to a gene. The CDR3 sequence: CASSLVRLAESGEEQFF. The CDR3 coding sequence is TGTGCCAGCAGCTTGGTGAGACTAGCGGAATCCGGCGAAGAGCAGTTCTTC.

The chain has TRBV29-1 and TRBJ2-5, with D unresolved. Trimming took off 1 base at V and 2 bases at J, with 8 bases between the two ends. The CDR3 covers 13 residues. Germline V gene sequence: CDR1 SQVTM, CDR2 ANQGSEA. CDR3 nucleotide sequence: TGCAGCGTTGAAGGAGAACAGCAAGAGACCCAGTACTTC. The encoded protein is CSVEGEQQETQYF.

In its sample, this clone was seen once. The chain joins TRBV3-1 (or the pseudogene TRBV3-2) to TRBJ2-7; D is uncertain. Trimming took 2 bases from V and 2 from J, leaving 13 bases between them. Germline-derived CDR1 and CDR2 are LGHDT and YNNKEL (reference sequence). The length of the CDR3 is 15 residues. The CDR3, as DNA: TGTGCCAGCAGCCAATTTTCAGAATTACCCTACGAGCAGTACTTC. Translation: CASSQFSELPYEQYF.

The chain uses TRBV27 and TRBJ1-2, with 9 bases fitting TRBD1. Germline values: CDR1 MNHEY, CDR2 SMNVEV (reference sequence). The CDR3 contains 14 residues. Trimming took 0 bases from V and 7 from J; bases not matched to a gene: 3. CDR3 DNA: TGTGCCAGCAGTTTATCCGGGACAGGGAGTGGCTACACCTTC. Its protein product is CASSLSGTGSGYTF.

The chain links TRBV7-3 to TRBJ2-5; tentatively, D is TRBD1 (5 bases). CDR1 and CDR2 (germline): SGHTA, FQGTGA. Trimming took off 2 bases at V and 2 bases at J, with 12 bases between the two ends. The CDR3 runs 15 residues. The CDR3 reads CASSLFPREQETQYF. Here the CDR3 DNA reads TGTGCCAGCAGCTTATTCCCCAGGGAACAAGAGACCCAGTACTTC.

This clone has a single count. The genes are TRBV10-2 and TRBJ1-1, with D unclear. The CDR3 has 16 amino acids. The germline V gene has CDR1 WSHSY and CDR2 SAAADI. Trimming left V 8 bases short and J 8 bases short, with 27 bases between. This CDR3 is CASQAFDSERDIEAFF. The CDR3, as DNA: TGCGCCAGCCAAGCTTTTGATAGTGAACGGGATATAGAAGCTTTCTTT.

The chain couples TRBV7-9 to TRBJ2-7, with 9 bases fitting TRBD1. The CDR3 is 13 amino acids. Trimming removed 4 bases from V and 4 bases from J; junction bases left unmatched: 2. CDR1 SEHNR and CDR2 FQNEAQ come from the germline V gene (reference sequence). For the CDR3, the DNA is TGTGCCAGCAGCTCGACAGGGGGGTACGAGCAGTACTTC. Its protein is CASSSTGGYEQYF.

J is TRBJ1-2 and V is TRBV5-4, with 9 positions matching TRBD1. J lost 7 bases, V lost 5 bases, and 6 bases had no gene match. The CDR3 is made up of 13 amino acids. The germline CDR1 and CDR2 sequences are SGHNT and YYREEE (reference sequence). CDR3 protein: CASRPTGGFGYTF. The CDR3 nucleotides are TGTGCCAGCAGACCGACAGGGGGTTTTGGCTACACCTTC.

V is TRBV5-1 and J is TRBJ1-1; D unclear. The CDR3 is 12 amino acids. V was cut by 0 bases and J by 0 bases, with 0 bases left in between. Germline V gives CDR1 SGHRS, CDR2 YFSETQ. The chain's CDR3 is CASSLVNTEAFF. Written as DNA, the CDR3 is TGCGCCAGCAGCTTGGTGAACACTGAAGCTTTCTTT. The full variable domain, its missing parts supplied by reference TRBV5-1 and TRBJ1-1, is KAGVTQTPRYLIKTRGQQVTLSCSPISGHRSVSWYQQTPGQGLQFLFEYFSETQRNKGNFPGRFSGRQFSNSRSEMNVSTLELGDSALYLCASSLVNTEAFFGQGTRLTVV.

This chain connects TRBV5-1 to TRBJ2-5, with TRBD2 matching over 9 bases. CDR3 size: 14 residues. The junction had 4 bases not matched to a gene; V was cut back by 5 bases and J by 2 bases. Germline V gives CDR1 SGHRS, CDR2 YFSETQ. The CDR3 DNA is TGCGCCAGCAGGCGGGGGGGCCGGCAAGAGACCCAGTACTTC. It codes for CASRRGGRQETQYF.

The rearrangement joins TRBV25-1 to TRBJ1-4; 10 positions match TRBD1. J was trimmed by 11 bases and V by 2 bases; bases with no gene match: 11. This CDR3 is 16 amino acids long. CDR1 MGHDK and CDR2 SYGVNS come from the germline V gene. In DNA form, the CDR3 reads TGTGCCAGCAGTGAAATGATGGGGACAGGGGACGTCAAACTGTTTTTT. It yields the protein CASSEMMGTGDVKLFF. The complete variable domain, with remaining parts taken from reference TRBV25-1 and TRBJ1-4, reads EADIYQTPRYLVIGTGKKITLECSQTMGHDKMYWYQQDPGMELHLIHYSYGVNSTEKGDLSSESTVSRIRTEHFPLTLESARPSHTSQYLCASSEMMGTGDVKLFFGSGTQLSVL.

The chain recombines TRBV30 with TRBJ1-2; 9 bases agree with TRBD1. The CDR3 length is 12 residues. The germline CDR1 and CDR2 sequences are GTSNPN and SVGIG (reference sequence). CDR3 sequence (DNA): TGTACAACAGGGGGCTCTGACTATGGCTACACCTTC. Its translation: CTTGGSDYGYTF.

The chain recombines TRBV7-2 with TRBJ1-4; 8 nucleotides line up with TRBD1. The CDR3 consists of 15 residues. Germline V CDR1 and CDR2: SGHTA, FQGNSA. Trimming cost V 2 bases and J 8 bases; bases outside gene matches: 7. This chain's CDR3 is CASSLKDRVEEKLFF. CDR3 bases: TGTGCCAGCAGCTTAAAGGACAGGGTTGAGGAAAAACTGTTTTTT.

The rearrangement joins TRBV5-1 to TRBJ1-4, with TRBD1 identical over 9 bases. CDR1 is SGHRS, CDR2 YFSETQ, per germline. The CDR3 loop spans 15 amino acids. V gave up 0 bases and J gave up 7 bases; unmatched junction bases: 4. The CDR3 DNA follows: TGCGCCAGCAGCTTGGGAACAGGGGGCAGTGAAAAACTGTTTTTT. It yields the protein CASSLGTGGSEKLFF.

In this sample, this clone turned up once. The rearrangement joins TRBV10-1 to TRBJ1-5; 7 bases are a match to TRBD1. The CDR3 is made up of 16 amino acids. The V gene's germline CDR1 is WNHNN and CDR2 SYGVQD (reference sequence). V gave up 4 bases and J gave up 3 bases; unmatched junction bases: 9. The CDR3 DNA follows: TGCGCCAGCAGTGCAGGGACAGCTCCATTCAATCAGCCCCAGCATTTT. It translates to CASSAGTAPFNQPQHF.

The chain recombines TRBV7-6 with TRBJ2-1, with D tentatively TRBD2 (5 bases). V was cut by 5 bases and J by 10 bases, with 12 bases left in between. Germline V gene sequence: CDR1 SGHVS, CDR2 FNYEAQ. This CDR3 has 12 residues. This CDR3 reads CASSPGRREQFF. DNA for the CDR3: TGTGCCAGCAGCCCCGGCCGGAGGGAGCAGTTCTTC.

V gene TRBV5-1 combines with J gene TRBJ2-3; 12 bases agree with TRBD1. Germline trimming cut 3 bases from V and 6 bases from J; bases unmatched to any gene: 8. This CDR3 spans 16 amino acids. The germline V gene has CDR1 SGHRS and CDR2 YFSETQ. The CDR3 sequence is CASSWGDRGLLDTQYF. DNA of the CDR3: TGCGCCAGCAGCTGGGGGGACAGGGGGCTGTTGGATACGCAGTATTTT.

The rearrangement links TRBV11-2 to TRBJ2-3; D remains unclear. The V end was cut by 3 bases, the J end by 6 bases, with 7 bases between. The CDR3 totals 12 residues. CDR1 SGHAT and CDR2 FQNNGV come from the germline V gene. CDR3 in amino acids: CASSFTTDTQYF. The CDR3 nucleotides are TGTGCCAGCAGCTTCACTACGGATACGCAGTATTTT.

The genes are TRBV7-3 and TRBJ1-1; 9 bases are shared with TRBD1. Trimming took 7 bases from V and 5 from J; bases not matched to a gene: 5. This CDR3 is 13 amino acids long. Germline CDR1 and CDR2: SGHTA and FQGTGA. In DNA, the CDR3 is TGTGCCAGCATATGGACAGGGGCTACTGAAGCTTTCTTT. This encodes CASIWTGATEAFF. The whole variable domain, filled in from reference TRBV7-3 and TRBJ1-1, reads GAGVSQTPSNKVTEKGKYVELRCDPISGHTALYWYRQSLGQGPEFLIYFQGTGAADDSGLPNDRFFAVRPEGSVSTLKIQRTERGDSAVYLCASIWTGATEAFFGQGTRLTVV.

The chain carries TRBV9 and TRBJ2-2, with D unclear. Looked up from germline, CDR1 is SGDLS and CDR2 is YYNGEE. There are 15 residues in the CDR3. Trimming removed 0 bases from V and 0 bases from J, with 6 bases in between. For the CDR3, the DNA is TGTGCCAGCAGCGTAGCCTCCCCGAACACCGGGGAGCTGTTTTTT. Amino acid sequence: CASSVASPNTGELFF.

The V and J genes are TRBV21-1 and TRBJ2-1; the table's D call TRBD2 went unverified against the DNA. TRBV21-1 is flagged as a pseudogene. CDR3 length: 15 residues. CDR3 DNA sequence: TGTGCCAGCAGCAAAGCACCACGGGGACTAAATGAGCAGTTCTTC. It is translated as CASSKAPRGLNEQFF.

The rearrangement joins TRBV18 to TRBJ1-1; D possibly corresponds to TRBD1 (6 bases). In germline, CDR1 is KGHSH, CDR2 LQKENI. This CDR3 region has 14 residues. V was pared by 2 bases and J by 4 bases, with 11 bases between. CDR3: CASSPGGGGTEAFF. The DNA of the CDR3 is TGTGCCAGCTCACCAGGGGGAGGGGGCACTGAAGCTTTCTTT.

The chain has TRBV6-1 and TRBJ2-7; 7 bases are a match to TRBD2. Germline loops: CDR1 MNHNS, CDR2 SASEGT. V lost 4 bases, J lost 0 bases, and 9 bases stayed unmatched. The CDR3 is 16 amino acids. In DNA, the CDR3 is TGTGCCAGCAGTGGGGAGGGGACCCACCTCTCCTACGAGCAGTACGTC. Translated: CASSGEGTHLSYEQYV.

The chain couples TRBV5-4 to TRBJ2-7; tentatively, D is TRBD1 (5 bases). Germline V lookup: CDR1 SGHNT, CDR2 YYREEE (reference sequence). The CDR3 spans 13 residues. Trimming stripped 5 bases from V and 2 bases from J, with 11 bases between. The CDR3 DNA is TGTGCCAGCAGACCGGACATAGCCTACGAGCAGTACTTC. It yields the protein CASRPDIAYEQYF.

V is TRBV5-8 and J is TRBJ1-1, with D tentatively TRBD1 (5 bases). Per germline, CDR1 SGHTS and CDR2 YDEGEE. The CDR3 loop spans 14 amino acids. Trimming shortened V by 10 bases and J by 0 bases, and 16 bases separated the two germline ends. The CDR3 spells CALNPGPMNTEAFF. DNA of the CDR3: TGTGCCCTTAATCCGGGACCGATGAACACTGAAGCTTTCTTT.

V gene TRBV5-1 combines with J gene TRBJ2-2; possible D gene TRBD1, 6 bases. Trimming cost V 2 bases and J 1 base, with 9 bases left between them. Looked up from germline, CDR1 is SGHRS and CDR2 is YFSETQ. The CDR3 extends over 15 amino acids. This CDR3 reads CASSLQGRNTGELFF. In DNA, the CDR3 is TGCGCCAGCAGCTTACAGGGAAGGAACACCGGGGAGCTGTTTTTT.